These 19 T cell receptor beta chains originate from one sample sequenced in a study of T cell changes during pregnancy in multiple sclerosis. The assay was immunoSEQ multiplex PCR, and TCRdb's table has in-frame clones only and misses some. The sample contains 75,000 to 100,000 clones, approximately 92% of which appear only once. Sequences were derived from peripheral blood, sampled after pregnancy. All receptors derive from a female donor with multiple sclerosis, enrolled in a pregnancy study.

This chain uses TRBV9 with TRBJ2-2; TRBD1 is a possible D gene (7 bases). This CDR3 region has 13 residues. Germline V gene data show CDR1 as SGDLS and CDR2 as YYNGEE. Trimming left V 5 bases short and J 5 bases short, with 10 bases between. The CDR3 loop is CASRTGRTGELFF. The CDR3 nucleotides read TGTGCCAGCAGGACAGGGAGGACCGGGGAGCTGTTTTTT.

The chain has TRBV30 and TRBJ1-2, with D uncertain. The V end lost 0 bases, the J end lost 8 bases, and 13 bases lay between the germline ends. The germline CDR1 and CDR2 sequences are GTSNPN and SVGIG (reference sequence). The CDR3 is 13 residues long. The CDR3 DNA is TGTGCCTGGAGTGTACGAGGAGGCGGCGGCTACACCTTC. This translates into CAWSVRGGGGYTF.

The V and J genes are TRBV2 and TRBJ2-2, with TRBD1 as a possible D gene (6 bases). The CDR3 totals 14 residues. CDR1 is SNHLY, CDR2 FYNNEI, per germline. Trimming left V 3 bases short and J 2 bases short, with 7 bases between. The CDR3 region has the DNA TGTGCCAGCAGTGAGGGGGCTAACACCGGGGAGCTGTTTTTT. This codes for CASSEGANTGELFF. The full variable domain, completed using reference TRBV2 and TRBJ2-2, is EPEVTQTPSHQVTQMGQEVILRCVPISNHLYFYWYRQILGQKVEFLVSFYNNEISEKSEIFDDQFSVERPDGSNFTLKIRSTKLEDSAMYFCASSEGANTGELFFGEGSRLTVL.

This chain connects TRBV6-5 to TRBJ2-7; 9 bases line up with TRBD1. The length of the CDR3 is 15 residues. From germline, CDR1 is MNHEY and CDR2 SVGAGI. Unmatched junction bases numbered 0, after V lost 0 bases and J lost 0 bases. DNA for the CDR3: TGTGCCAGCAGTTACTCGGACAGGGGCTCCTACGAGCAGTACTTC. Protein: CASSYSDRGSYEQYF.

This chain connects TRBV11-2 to TRBJ1-2; D is ambiguous. The length of the CDR3 is 12 residues. V was cut by 5 bases and J by 2 bases, with 6 bases left in between. Per germline, CDR1 SGHAT and CDR2 FQNNGV. The CDR3 spells CASSRVNYGYTF. CDR3 sequence (DNA): TGTGCCAGCAGCCGCGTCAACTATGGCTACACCTTC.

This clone occurred a few times. CDR3 in DNA: TGTGCCAGCAGTGAAAGGACTAGCGGGAGTGAGACCCAGTACTTC. Encoded protein: CASSERTSGSETQYF. The chain joins TRBV6-1 to TRBJ2-5; 13 bases fit TRBD2. The germline V gene has CDR1 MNHNS and CDR2 SASEGT. V trimming: 2 bases; J trimming: 5 bases; junction bases outside the gene matches: 2. The CDR3 loop spans 15 amino acids.

J is TRBJ1-1 and V is TRBV7-2; D not resolved. The CDR3 covers 15 residues. Germline V gives CDR1 SGHTA, CDR2 FQGNSA. Deletions cut 5 bases from V and 5 bases from J, with 18 bases between. CDR3 amino acids: CASSLSWTEGTEAFF. The CDR3 nucleotides are TGTGCCAGCAGCCTTTCTTGGACCGAGGGTACTGAAGCTTTCTTT.

The V and J genes are TRBV2 and TRBJ2-3; TRBD2 aligns across 13 bases. With 5 bases clipped from V and 4 bases from J, the junction kept 6 bases outside the gene matches. The germline CDR1 and CDR2 sequences are SNHLY and FYNNEI. This CDR3 spans 16 amino acids. This CDR3 reads CASSYKLAGGPDTQYF. In DNA form, the CDR3 reads TGTGCCAGCAGTTACAAACTAGCGGGAGGGCCAGATACGCAGTATTTT.

V usage is TRBV7-9 and J usage is TRBJ2-2, with 12 bases identical to TRBD2. This CDR3 region has 15 residues. Trimming took 3 bases from V and 6 from J; bases not matched to a gene: 2. Germline CDR1 reads SEHNR; CDR2 reads FQNEAQ (reference sequence). The chain's CDR3 is CASSLTSGRPGELFF. The CDR3 nucleotides are TGTGCCAGCAGCTTGACTAGCGGGAGACCCGGGGAGCTGTTTTTT.

V and J are TRBV5-4 and TRBJ1-4; D might be TRBD1 (5 bases). Per the germline V gene, CDR1 is SGHNT and CDR2 is YYREEE (reference sequence). The germline V and J ends were trimmed by 5 bases and 7 bases, with 18 bases remaining between them. The CDR3 extends over 15 amino acids. The CDR3 protein is CASRQEITGGEKLFF. The CDR3 bases are TGTGCCAGCAGACAGGAAATAACGGGCGGTGAAAAACTGTTTTTT.

The chain recombines TRBV18 with TRBJ2-1, with 8 positions matching TRBD1. From germline, CDR1 is KGHSH and CDR2 LQKENI. CDR3 length: 15 residues. Trimming cost V 3 bases and J 4 bases; bases outside gene matches: 5. In DNA, the CDR3 is TGTGCCAGCTCACCCTCGGACAGGGATTACAATGAGCAGTTCTTC. Translating it yields CASSPSDRDYNEQFF.

The rearrangement joins TRBV9 to TRBJ1-2; possible D gene TRBD1, 6 bases. The V gene lost 1 base and the J gene lost 6 bases, with 10 bases spanning the gap. The V gene's germline CDR1 is SGDLS and CDR2 YYNGEE. The CDR3 totals 13 residues. DNA for the CDR3: TGTGCCAGCAGCGTATCAGGGGACAATGGCTACACCTTC. Its translation: CASSVSGDNGYTF.

As regards this clone: Other nucleotide sequences in the sample specify the same CDR3. The chain recombines TRBV6-5 with TRBJ1-4, with D hard to call. The CDR3 runs 13 residues. V was trimmed by 3 bases and J by 8 bases, leaving 10 bases between them. Looked up from germline, CDR1 is MNHEY and CDR2 is SVGAGI. Here the CDR3 reads CASSYRGNEKLFF. DNA for the CDR3: TGTGCCAGCAGTTATAGAGGAAACGAAAAACTGTTTTTT.

The chain links TRBV7-9 to TRBJ1-2; D not resolved. The CDR3 extends over 15 amino acids. The V end was cut by 7 bases, the J end by 6 bases, with 21 bases between. Germline CDR1 reads SEHNR; CDR2 reads FQNEAQ (reference sequence). CDR3: CASTIVEWVRDGYTF. Here the CDR3 DNA reads TGTGCCAGCACCATCGTCGAGTGGGTGAGGGATGGCTACACCTTC.

This chain connects TRBV10-3 to TRBJ1-5, with no clear D. The CDR3 is 12 residues long. Per the germline V gene, CDR1 is ENHRY and CDR2 is SYGVKD. V was shortened by 4 bases and J by 7 bases, with 8 bases between the two germline ends. CDR3 sequence: CAISGGEQPQHF. The CDR3 coding sequence is TGTGCCATCAGTGGGGGAGAGCAGCCCCAGCATTTT.

The chain combines TRBV29-1 with TRBJ1-3; D unresolved. The CDR3 loop spans 11 amino acids. CDR1 is SQVTM and CDR2 is ANQGSEA in the germline V gene. Trimming removed 7 bases at V and 4 bases at J, with 8 bases between. CDR3 protein: CSARAGNTIYF. The CDR3 coding sequence is TGCAGCGCCCGCGCCGGAAACACCATATATTTT.

The chain combines TRBV7-9 with TRBJ2-3; the D gene is possibly TRBD2 (6 bases). CDR1 and CDR2 (germline): SEHNR, FQNEAQ (reference sequence). The V end was cut by 5 bases, the J end by 5 bases, with 14 bases between. This CDR3 region has 14 residues. CDR3 in DNA: TGTGCCAGCAGCCCACCCGGGGGAAGAGATACGCAGTATTTT. Protein: CASSPPGGRDTQYF.

This sequence joins TRBV27 and TRBJ1-1; D gene uncertain. This CDR3 has 14 amino acids. Germline assignment: CDR1 MNHEY and CDR2 SMNVEV (reference sequence). V lost 3 bases and J 2 bases, leaving 10 bases between the germline ends. CDR3 DNA: TGTGCCAGCAGTTTTCTACGCAAAAACACTGAAGCTTTCTTT. As protein: CASSFLRKNTEAFF.

This clone is a singleton in its sample. The rearrangement links TRBV5-1 to TRBJ2-6, with D perhaps matching TRBD2 (5 bases). Germline assignment: CDR1 SGHRS and CDR2 YFSETQ. Trimming removed 5 bases from V and 0 bases from J, with 9 bases in between. CDR3 size: 15 residues. The CDR3 DNA reads as TGCGCCAGCAGGGTCGAGGGCTCTGGGGCCAACGTCCTGACTTTC. Protein sequence: CASRVEGSGANVLTF.